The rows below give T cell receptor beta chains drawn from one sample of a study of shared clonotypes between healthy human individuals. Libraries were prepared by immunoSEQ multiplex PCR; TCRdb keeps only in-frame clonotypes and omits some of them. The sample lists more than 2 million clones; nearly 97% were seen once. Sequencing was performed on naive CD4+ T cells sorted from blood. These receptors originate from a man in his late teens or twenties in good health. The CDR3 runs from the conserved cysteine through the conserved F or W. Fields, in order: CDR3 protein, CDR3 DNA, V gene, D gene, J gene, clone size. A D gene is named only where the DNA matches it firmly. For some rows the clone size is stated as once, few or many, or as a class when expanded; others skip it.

cdr3_aa: CASSNFRDSDSGANVLTF; cdr3_nt: TGTGCCAGCAGTAACTTCCGCGACAGTGACTCTGGGGCCAACGTCCTGACTTTC; v_call: TRBV7-9; d_call: -; j_call: TRBJ2-6; clone_size: -
cdr3_aa: CASRPGTGSSYEQYF; cdr3_nt: TGTGCCAGCAGACCCGGGACAGGGAGTTCCTACGAGCAGTACTTC; v_call: TRBV28; d_call: TRBD1; j_call: TRBJ2-7; clone_size: -
cdr3_aa: CASSYDRNYEQYF; cdr3_nt: TGCGCCAGCAGCTATGACAGGAATTACGAGCAGTACTTC; v_call: TRBV5-1; d_call: -; j_call: TRBJ2-7; clone_size: -
cdr3_aa: CASSLPGQGARGYTF; cdr3_nt: TGCGCCAGCAGCCTGCCGGGACAGGGGGCTCGTGGCTACACCTTC; v_call: TRBV4-1; d_call: TRBD1; j_call: TRBJ1-2; clone_size: -
cdr3_aa: CASSYLTGARIDEQYF; cdr3_nt: TGTGCCAGCAGCTACCTAACAGGGGCTAGGATCGACGAGCAGTACTTC; v_call: TRBV11-2; d_call: TRBD1; j_call: TRBJ2-7; clone_size: -
cdr3_aa: CAWSDGPFNYGYTF; cdr3_nt: TGTGCCTGGAGTGACGGACCCTTTAACTATGGCTACACCTTC; v_call: TRBV30; d_call: -; j_call: TRBJ1-2; clone_size: few
cdr3_aa: CAWSGGVSGNTIYF; cdr3_nt: TGTGCCTGGAGTGGGGGAGTCTCTGGAAACACCATATATTTT; v_call: TRBV30; d_call: -; j_call: TRBJ1-3; clone_size: -
cdr3_aa: CAIGQKSMNTEAFF; cdr3_nt: TGTGCCATCGGACAGAAGTCTATGAACACTGAAGCTTTCTTT; v_call: TRBV6-1; d_call: -; j_call: TRBJ1-1; clone_size: -
cdr3_aa: CASCKTGAGSLYGYTF; cdr3_nt: TGTGCCAGCTGTAAGACTGGGGCAGGGTCCCTCTATGGCTACACCTTC; v_call: TRBV28; d_call: -; j_call: TRBJ1-2; clone_size: -
cdr3_aa: CASSQGGTEETQYF; cdr3_nt: TGCGCCAGCAGCCAAGGGGGGACAGAAGAGACCCAGTACTTC; v_call: TRBV4-1; d_call: TRBD1; j_call: TRBJ2-5; clone_size: -
cdr3_aa: CASSRSGDTIYF; cdr3_nt: TGTGCCAGCAGCCGGTCCGGGGACACCATATATTTT; v_call: TRBV14; d_call: -; j_call: TRBJ1-3; clone_size: -
cdr3_aa: CASSFLDRGYGYTF; cdr3_nt: TGTGCCAGCAGCTTCCTAGACAGGGGCTATGGCTACACCTTC; v_call: TRBV7-2; d_call: TRBD1; j_call: TRBJ1-2; clone_size: once
cdr3_aa: CASSVDRGNTEAFF; cdr3_nt: TGCGCCAGCAGCGTGGACAGGGGGAACACTGAAGCTTTCTTT; v_call: TRBV5-1; d_call: TRBD1; j_call: TRBJ1-1; clone_size: -
cdr3_aa: CASSPRDRYEQYF; cdr3_nt: TGTGCCAGTAGTCCTCGGGATCGCTACGAGCAGTACTTC; v_call: TRBV19; d_call: -; j_call: TRBJ2-7; clone_size: -